A single sample is the source of the 27 T cell receptor beta chains below, sequenced in a study of shared clonotypes between healthy human individuals. TCRdb's copy holds only in-frame clones and misses some; the assay was immunoSEQ multiplex PCR. Found here are hundreds of thousands of clones, more than 70% of them singletons; the top ten hold roughly 1.8%. The sample taken for sequencing was memory CD4+ T cells sorted from blood. Indicated subset: CD45RA-negative fraction. Source of these receptors: a woman aged 25-40 years in good health.

CDR3 protein: CASSPGLAGANTQYF. The CDR3, as DNA: TGTGCCAGCAGTCCCGGACTAGCGGGAGCAAATACGCAGTATTTT. The chain recombines TRBV2 with TRBJ2-3; TRBD2 matches at 13 bases. Unmatched junction bases numbered 6, after V lost 5 bases and J lost 7 bases. The CDR3 loop spans 15 amino acids. Looked up from germline, CDR1 is SNHLY and CDR2 is FYNNEI.

V gene TRBV4-1 combines with J gene TRBJ2-5; 12 positions agree with TRBD1. The V gene end was trimmed by 3 bases and the J gene end by 4 bases; junction bases not matched to a gene: 3. CDR3 length equals 15 residues. Per germline, CDR1 MGHRA and CDR2 YSYEKL. CDR3 bases: TGCGCCAGCAGCCAGGGACAGGGGGCGCGAGAGACCCAGTACTTC. Translated: CASSQGQGARETQYF.

This clone appeared once. This chain uses TRBV2 with TRBJ2-2; a weak D match, TRBD1 (6 bases). Between the trimmed V and J ends, which lost 9 bases and 4 bases, there was a span of 15 bases. The CDR3 runs to 14 residues. From germline, CDR1 is SNHLY and CDR2 FYNNEI. The CDR3 nucleotides are TGTGCCAGTAGAGACAGGCCACTCACCGGGGAGCTGTTTTTT. Translating gives CASRDRPLTGELFF. The variable domain in full, completed from reference TRBV2 and TRBJ2-2, reads EPEVTQTPSHQVTQMGQEVILRCVPISNHLYFYWYRQILGQKVEFLVSFYNNEISEKSEIFDDQFSVERPDGSNFTLKIRSTKLEDSAMYFCASRDRPLTGELFFGEGSRLTVL.

This clone was picked up one time. This sequence joins TRBV11-3 and TRBJ2-2, with D perhaps TRBD2 (6 bases). This CDR3 comprises 14 residues. In germline, CDR1 is SGHNT, CDR2 YENEEA. V was shortened by 1 base and J by 8 bases, with 11 bases between the two germline ends. CDR3 DNA sequence: TGTGCCAGCAGCTTAGCGGGAGCAAGAGGGGAGCTGTTTTTT. Its translation: CASSLAGARGELFF.

Written as DNA, the CDR3 is TGTGCCATCAGTCCGCGGGAGATCCACAATGAGCAGTTCTTC. It is translated as CAISPREIHNEQFF. V usage is TRBV10-3 and J usage is TRBJ2-1; 7 bases are shared with TRBD2. Trimming at V came to 5 bases and at J to 5 bases, leaving 6 bases not matched to a gene. The CDR3 is made up of 14 amino acids. CDR1 and CDR2 (germline): ENHRY, SYGVKD.

This chain joins TRBV6-6 and TRBJ2-7, with no clear D. The CDR3 is 11 residues long. V was shortened by 0 bases and J by 7 bases, with 4 bases between the two germline ends. Germline CDR1 MNHNY, CDR2 SVGAGI (reference sequence). DNA for the CDR3: TGTGCCAGCAGTTACTCGCTTGAGCAGTACTTC. Translated, it gives CASSYSLEQYF.

A word on this clone: The same CDR3 is also encoded by other DNA sequences in this sample. The V call is TRBV18, the J call TRBJ2-7; 8 bases line up with TRBD1. The CDR3 is made up of 14 amino acids. With 3 bases clipped from V and 4 bases from J, the junction kept 5 bases outside the gene matches. Germline loops: CDR1 KGHSH, CDR2 LQKENI. The chain's CDR3 is CASSPPTGVYEQYF. In DNA form, the CDR3 reads TGTGCCAGCTCACCCCCGACAGGGGTATACGAGCAGTACTTC.

The chain carries TRBV6-1 and TRBJ1-5; possibly TRBD1 for D (6 bases). V lost 7 bases, J lost 6 bases, and 16 bases lay in between. The length of the CDR3 is 14 residues. In germline, CDR1 is MNHNS, CDR2 SASEGT. The CDR3 DNA reads as TGTGCCAGCACCTTAGGACAGTCGACTCAGCCCCAGCATTTT. This gives the protein CASTLGQSTQPQHF.

The V and J genes are TRBV11-2 and TRBJ2-1; no clear D. This CDR3 is 13 amino acids long. V was pared by 3 bases and J by 4 bases, with 7 bases between. The germline V gene encodes CDR1 SGHAT and CDR2 FQNNGV. CDR3 coding DNA: TGTGCCAGCAGCTTCCCAGGTTACAATGAGCAGTTCTTC. It encodes CASSFPGYNEQFF.

V gene TRBV20-1 combines with J gene TRBJ2-3; no clear D gene. The CDR3 runs to 11 residues. The V gene's germline CDR1 is DFQATT and CDR2 SNEGSKA (reference sequence). V lost 6 bases, J lost 6 bases, and 10 bases lay in between. CDR3 coding DNA: TGCAGTGCAAAGTACTGGGATACGCAGTATTTT. It specifies CSAKYWDTQYF.

V is TRBV4-2 and J is TRBJ2-7; D possibly uses TRBD1 or TRBD2 (5 bases each). Germline V gene lookup returns CDR1 LGHNA and CDR2 YNFKEQ. Trimming pared 0 bases from V and 3 bases from J, leaving 12 bases between. This CDR3 is built from 15 residues. The CDR3 is CASSQDWGPYYEQYF. The CDR3 DNA reads as TGTGCCAGCAGCCAAGATTGGGGACCATACTACGAGCAGTACTTC.

This chain connects TRBV19 to TRBJ1-1; TRBD1 matches at 9 bases. V was clipped by 7 bases and J by 1 base; unmatched bases: 13. Germline-derived CDR1 and CDR2 are LNHDA and SQIVND (reference sequence). There are 17 residues in the CDR3. The CDR3 protein is CASKDRGLGGANTEAFF. CDR3 DNA sequence: TGTGCCAGTAAGGACAGGGGACTCGGGGGGGCGAACACTGAAGCTTTCTTT.

A remark on this clone: With only one base between it and a far larger clone, this is likely a read error. This sample includes further DNA sequences coding for the same CDR3. The chain uses TRBV4-2 and TRBJ2-7; perhaps TRBD2 as D (6 bases). Looked up from germline, CDR1 is LGHNA and CDR2 is YNFKEQ. CDR3 size: 18 residues. CDR3: CASSQDTWAGPRTYEQYF. The DNA for the CDR3 is TGTGCCAGCAGCCAAGACACTTGGGCGGGACCCCGAACCTACGAACAGTACTTC.

The chain is built from TRBV7-6 and TRBJ2-7; 9 bases are shared with TRBD1. The J segment lost 1 base and the V segment lost 4 bases, leaving 2 bases of the junction unmatched. Germline V gene sequence: CDR1 SGHVS, CDR2 FNYEAQ. This CDR3 is 14 amino acids long. The CDR3 spells CASSSTGGSYEQYF. CDR3 coding DNA: TGTGCCAGCAGCTCGACAGGGGGTTCCTACGAGCAGTACTTC.

The V and J genes are TRBV6-1 and TRBJ1-5; possible D gene TRBD1, 6 bases. Germline CDR1 MNHNS, CDR2 SASEGT. The CDR3 totals 17 residues. V lost 2 bases to trimming and J lost 2 bases, with 16 bases between them. CDR3 sequence reads: CASSERGGTGRNQPQHF. CDR3 DNA: TGTGCCAGCAGTGAACGGGGAGGTACAGGGCGCAATCAGCCCCAGCATTTT.

The chain combines TRBV11-2 with TRBJ1-2; D uncertain. V lost 2 bases, J lost 2 bases, and 9 bases lay in between. Germline loops: CDR1 SGHAT, CDR2 FQNNGV. This CDR3 is 14 amino acids long. CDR3 sequence (DNA): TGTGCCAGCAGCTTACCGGGATCCAACTATGGCTACACCTTC. Translated, it gives CASSLPGSNYGYTF.

V is TRBV2 and J is TRBJ2-1; TRBD1 aligns across 7 bases. V was pared by 5 bases and J by 0 bases, with 4 bases of the junction left unmatched. The CDR3 spans 15 residues. Germline-derived CDR1 and CDR2 are SNHLY and FYNNEI. The CDR3 DNA reads TGTGCCAGCAGTAAGGGACAGCCCTCCTACAATGAGCAGTTCTTC. This translates into CASSKGQPSYNEQFF. The variable domain in full, completed from reference TRBV2 and TRBJ2-1, reads EPEVTQTPSHQVTQMGQEVILRCVPISNHLYFYWYRQILGQKVEFLVSFYNNEISEKSEIFDDQFSVERPDGSNFTLKIRSTKLEDSAMYFCASSKGQPSYNEQFFGPGTRLTVL.

This chain connects TRBV7-9 to TRBJ2-3; no reliable D call. CDR3 size: 16 residues. Germline V gene lookup returns CDR1 SEHNR and CDR2 FQNEAQ (reference sequence). Trimming left V 1 base short and J 0 bases short, with 11 bases between. The CDR3 region has the DNA TGTGCCAGCAGCTTAGATCGGAGTGCTAGCACAGATACGCAGTATTTT. It is translated as CASSLDRSASTDTQYF.

The chain links TRBV29-1 to TRBJ1-5, with 8 positions matching TRBD1. This CDR3 comprises 15 residues. J lost 6 bases, V lost 4 bases, and 11 bases had no gene match. Germline CDR1 is SQVTM and CDR2 is ANQGSEA. CDR3 protein: CSVAITGGGSQPQHF. DNA for the CDR3: TGCAGCGTTGCTATTACAGGGGGGGGAAGTCAGCCCCAGCATTTT.

The chain couples TRBV9 to TRBJ2-3, with 7 bases identical to TRBD1. Germline lookup yields CDR1 SGDLS and CDR2 YYNGEE. The CDR3 is 14 amino acids. The junction had 6 bases not matched to a gene; V was cut back by 3 bases and J by 5 bases. The CDR3 DNA is TGTGCCAGCAGCGCCCGGGACAGCCGAGATACGCAGTATTTT. This codes for CASSARDSRDTQYF.

This clone was found a few times. This chain connects TRBV28 to TRBJ1-2, with 9 nucleotides matching TRBD1. J gave up 2 bases and V 6 bases, and 10 bases lay outside the gene matches. The CDR3 has 16 residues. Germline assignment: CDR1 MDHEN and CDR2 SYDVKM. The CDR3 spells CASSVAGTGLNYGYTF. DNA of the CDR3: TGTGCCAGCAGCGTCGCCGGGACAGGGCTCAACTATGGCTACACCTTC.

This clone turned up a few times. V is TRBV27 and J is TRBJ1-6; D is perhaps TRBD1 (6 bases). This CDR3 comprises 17 residues. V dropped 1 base and J dropped 9 bases, with 19 bases sitting between them. In germline, CDR1 is MNHEY, CDR2 SMNVEV (reference sequence). The CDR3 sequence: CASSLWGTAGAGSPLHF. In DNA form, the CDR3 reads TGTGCCAGCAGTTTATGGGGGACGGCAGGGGCTGGTTCACCCCTCCACTTT.

A note on this clone: Additional DNA sequences in this sample encode the identical CDR3. V and J are TRBV18 and TRBJ1-1, with D possibly matching TRBD1 (5 bases). Germline V lookup: CDR1 KGHSH, CDR2 LQKENI. V was pared by 0 bases and J by 0 bases, with 8 bases between. The CDR3 covers 15 residues. DNA of the CDR3: TGTGCCAGCTCACCACCCGGGACGGTGAACACTGAAGCTTTCTTT. This codes for CASSPPGTVNTEAFF.

The J gene is TRBJ2-3, the V gene TRBV28; TRBD2 matches 7 bases. The germline gives CDR1 MDHEN, CDR2 SYDVKM. There are 14 residues in the CDR3. V lost 4 bases to trimming and J lost 3 bases; unmatched junction nucleotides: 4. The CDR3 DNA reads as TGTGCCAGCAGTTATCGGCGGGAGACAGATACGCAGTATTTT. Amino acids: CASSYRRETDTQYF. The variable domain in full, completed from reference TRBV28 and TRBJ2-3, reads DVKVTQSSRYLVKRTGEKVFLECVQDMDHENMFWYRQDPGLGLRLIYFSYDVKMKEKGDIPEGYSVSREKKERFSLILESASTNQTSMYLCASSYRRETDTQYFGPGTRLTVL.

This sequence joins TRBV4-1 and TRBJ1-2; 8 positions agree with TRBD1. V shed 2 bases and J 4 bases; nucleotides not matched to a gene: 6. CDR3 length: 15 residues. Germline assignment: CDR1 MGHRA and CDR2 YSYEKL. CDR3 nucleotides: TGCGCCAGCAGCCAACTTAGGACAGGGAGCTATGGCTACACCTTC. It translates to CASSQLRTGSYGYTF.

A few counts support this clone. The V gene is TRBV7-6, the J gene TRBJ2-3; the D call may be TRBD1 or TRBD2 (6 bases each). Germline lookup yields CDR1 SGHVS and CDR2 FNYEAQ. Deletions cut 2 bases from V and 1 base from J, with 10 bases between. The CDR3 covers 15 residues. The CDR3 bases are TGTGCCAGCAGCTTAAAGGGGGAGGGCACAGATACGCAGTATTTT. Protein: CASSLKGEGTDTQYF.

The J gene is TRBJ2-2, the V gene TRBV15; TRBD2 matches at 9 bases. CDR1 and CDR2 from the germline V gene are LNHNV and YYDKDF (reference sequence). Losses at the gene ends were 3 bases for V and 6 bases for J; bases not matched to a gene: 8. This CDR3 comprises 16 residues. DNA for the CDR3: TGTGCCACCAGCAGGATTAGCGGGAGCTGGGCCGGGGAGCTGTTTTTT. Protein product: CATSRISGSWAGELFF.